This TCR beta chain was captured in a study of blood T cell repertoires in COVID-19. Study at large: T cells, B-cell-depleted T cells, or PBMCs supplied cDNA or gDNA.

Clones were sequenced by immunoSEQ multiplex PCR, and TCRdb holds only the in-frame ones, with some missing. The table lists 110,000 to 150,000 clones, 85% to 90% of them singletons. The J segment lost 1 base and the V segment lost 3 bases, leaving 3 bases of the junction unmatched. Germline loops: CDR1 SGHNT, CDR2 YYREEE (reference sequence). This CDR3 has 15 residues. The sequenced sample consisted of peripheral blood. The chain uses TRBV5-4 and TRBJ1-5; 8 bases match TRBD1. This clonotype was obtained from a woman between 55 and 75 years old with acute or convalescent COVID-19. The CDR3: CASSWQGASNQPQHF. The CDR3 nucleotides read TGTGCCAGCAGCTGGCAGGGGGCGAGCAATCAGCCCCAGCATTTT. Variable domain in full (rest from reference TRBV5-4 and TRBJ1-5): ETGVTQSPTHLIKTRGQQVTLRCSSQSGHNTVSWYQQALGQGPQFIFQYYREEENGRGNFPPRFSGLQFPNYSSELNVNALELDDSALYLCASSWQGASNQPQHFGDGTRLSIL.